This T cell receptor (beta chain) originates from a study of Graves' ophthalmopathy and Graves' hyperthyroidism. Amplification of TCR beta CDR3 regions used RNA transcripts. A first-round RT-PCR used HTBI primers, followed by a second-round multiplex PCR. MiXCR was run by TCRdb on the multiplex PCR reads, yielding one entry per CDR3 protein. The table has around 1.1 million distinct CDR3 sequences, about 40% seen once. Clinical symptoms, serum thyroxine, TRAb, thyroid ultrasound and orbital computed tomography were relied on for diagnosis. This CDR3 is 16 amino acids long. Trimming took 4 bases from V and 0 from J, leaving 10 bases between them.

This receptor was identified in an adult man with Graves' hyperthyroidism. The chain links TRBV12-3 or TRBV12-4 to TRBJ1-6, with no clear D. The sequenced sample consisted of peripheral blood or thyroid tissue (not recorded which). CDR3 coding DNA: TGTGCCAGCAGTTATGACCGAAGCTCCTATAATTCACCCCTCCACTTT. This sequence encodes CASSYDRSSYNSPLHF.